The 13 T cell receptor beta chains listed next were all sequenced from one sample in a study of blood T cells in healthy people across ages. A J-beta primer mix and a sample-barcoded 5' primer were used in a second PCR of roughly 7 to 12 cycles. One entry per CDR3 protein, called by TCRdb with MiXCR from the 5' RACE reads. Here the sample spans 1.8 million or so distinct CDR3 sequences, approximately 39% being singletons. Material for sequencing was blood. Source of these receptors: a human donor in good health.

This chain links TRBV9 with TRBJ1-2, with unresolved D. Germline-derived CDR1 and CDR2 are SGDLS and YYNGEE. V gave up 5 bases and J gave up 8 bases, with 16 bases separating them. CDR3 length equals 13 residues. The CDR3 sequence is CASSPRYREGYTF. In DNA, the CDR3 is TGTGCCAGCAGTCCGAGGTATAGGGAGGGCTACACCTTC.

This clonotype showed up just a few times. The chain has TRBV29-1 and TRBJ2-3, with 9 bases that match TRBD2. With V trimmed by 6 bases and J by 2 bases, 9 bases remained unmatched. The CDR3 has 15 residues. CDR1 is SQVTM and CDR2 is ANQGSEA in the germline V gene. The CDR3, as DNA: TGCAGCGTAACCGGGACTAGCAGGGCCACAGATACGCAGTATTTT. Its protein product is CSVTGTSRATDTQYF.

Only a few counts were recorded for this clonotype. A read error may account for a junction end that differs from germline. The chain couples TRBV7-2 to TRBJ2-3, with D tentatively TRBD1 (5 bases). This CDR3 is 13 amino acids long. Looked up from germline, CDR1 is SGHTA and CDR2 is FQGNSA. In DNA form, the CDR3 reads TGTGCCGGCAGCTCACGACAGTCAGATACGCAGTATTTT. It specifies CAGSSRQSDTQYF.

The chain's CDR3 is CASSPPLAGGTDTQYF. CDR3 coding DNA: TGTGCCAGCTCACCACCGCTAGCGGGGGGCACAGATACGCAGTATTTT. J is TRBJ2-3 and V is TRBV18, with 10 nucleotides matching TRBD2. Losses at the gene ends were 0 bases for V and 1 base for J; bases not matched to a gene: 1. Germline CDR1 and CDR2: KGHSH and LQKENI. CDR3 length: 16 residues.

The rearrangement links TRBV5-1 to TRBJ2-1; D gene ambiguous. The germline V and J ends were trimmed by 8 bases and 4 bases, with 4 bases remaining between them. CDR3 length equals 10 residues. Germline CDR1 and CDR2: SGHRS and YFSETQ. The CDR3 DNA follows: TGCGCCAGAAAATACAATGAGCAGTTCTTC. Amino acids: CARKYNEQFF.

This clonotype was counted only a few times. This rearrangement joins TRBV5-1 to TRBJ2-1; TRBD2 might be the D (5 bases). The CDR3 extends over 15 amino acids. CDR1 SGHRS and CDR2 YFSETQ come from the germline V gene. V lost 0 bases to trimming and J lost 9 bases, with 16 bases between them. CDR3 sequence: CASSLGLVGSGEQFF. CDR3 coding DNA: TGCGCCAGCAGCTTGGGTCTCGTGGGCAGCGGTGAGCAGTTCTTC.

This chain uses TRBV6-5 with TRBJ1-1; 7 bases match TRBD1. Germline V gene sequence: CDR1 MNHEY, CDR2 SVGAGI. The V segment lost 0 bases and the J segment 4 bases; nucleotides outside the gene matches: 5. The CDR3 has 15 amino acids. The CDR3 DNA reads TGTGCCAGCAGTTACTCGGAGGGGGCGGCCACTGAAGCTTTCTTT. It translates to CASSYSEGAATEAFF.

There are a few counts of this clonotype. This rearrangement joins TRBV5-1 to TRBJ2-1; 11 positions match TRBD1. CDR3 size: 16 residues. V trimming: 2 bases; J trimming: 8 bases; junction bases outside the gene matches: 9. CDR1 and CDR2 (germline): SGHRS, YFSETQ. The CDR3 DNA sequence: TGCGCCAGCAGCTTTACCGGGACAGGGGGGATGTATGAGCAGTTCTTC. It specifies CASSFTGTGGMYEQFF.

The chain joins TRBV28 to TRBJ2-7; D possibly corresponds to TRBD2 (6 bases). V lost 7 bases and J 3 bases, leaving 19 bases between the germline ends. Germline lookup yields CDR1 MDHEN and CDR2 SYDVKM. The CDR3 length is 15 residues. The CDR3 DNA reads TGTGCCAGCATACGAGGCGGGGCAGGGAGCTACGAGCAGTACTTC. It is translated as CASIRGGAGSYEQYF. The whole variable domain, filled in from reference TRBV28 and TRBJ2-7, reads DVKVTQSSRYLVKRTGEKVFLECVQDMDHENMFWYRQDPGLGLRLIYFSYDVKMKEKGDIPEGYSVSREKKERFSLILESASTNQTSMYLCASIRGGAGSYEQYFGPGTRLTVT.

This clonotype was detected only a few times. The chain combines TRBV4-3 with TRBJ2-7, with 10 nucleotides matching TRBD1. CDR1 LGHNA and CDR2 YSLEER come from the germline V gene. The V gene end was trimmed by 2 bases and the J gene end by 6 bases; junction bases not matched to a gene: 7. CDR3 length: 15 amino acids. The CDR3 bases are TGCGCCAGCAGCCAAAACCGGGACAGGGGATTCGAGCAGTACTTC. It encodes CASSQNRDRGFEQYF.

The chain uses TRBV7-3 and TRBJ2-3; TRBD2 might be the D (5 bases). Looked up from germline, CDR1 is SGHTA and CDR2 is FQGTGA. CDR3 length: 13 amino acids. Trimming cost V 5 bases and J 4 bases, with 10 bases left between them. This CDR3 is CASSVRGSDTQYF. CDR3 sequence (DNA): TGTGCCAGCAGCGTCCGAGGGTCAGATACGCAGTATTTT.

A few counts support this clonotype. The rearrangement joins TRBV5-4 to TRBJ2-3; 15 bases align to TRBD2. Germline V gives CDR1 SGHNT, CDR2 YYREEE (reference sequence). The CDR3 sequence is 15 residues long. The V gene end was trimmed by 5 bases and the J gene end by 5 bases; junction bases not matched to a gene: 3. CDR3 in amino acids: CASRQGLAGGDTQYF. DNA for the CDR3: TGTGCCAGCAGGCAGGGACTAGCGGGGGGAGATACGCAGTATTTT.

The CDR3 loop reads CASQAGSAYGYTF. The DNA for the CDR3 is TGTGCCAGCCAGGCGGGCAGCGCTTATGGCTACACCTTC. The rearrangement uses TRBV9 and TRBJ1-2; unclear D gene. The CDR3 spans 13 residues. From germline, CDR1 is SGDLS and CDR2 YYNGEE. Trimming shortened V by 7 bases and J by 5 bases, and 15 bases separated the two germline ends.